The 29 T cell receptor beta chains below come from one sample, sequenced in a study of CD8 T cells in ankylosing spondylitis. The antigens these receptors bind are not known. TCRdb analysed the 5' RACE reads with MiXCR anew, one entry per CDR3 protein. Among roughly 700,000 distinct CDR3 sequences listed, under 20% were seen once. Findings of the study overall: Ankylosing spondylitis blood appeared to be characterized by a TCR beta motif of fewer than ten highly homologous variants.

What was sequenced was blood, either unsorted or a sorted T cell fraction (not recorded which). The receptors originated from a male donor with ankylosing spondylitis.

This clonotype was seen a handful of times. The chain links TRBV15 to TRBJ1-1, with unresolved D. Germline CDR1 LNHNV, CDR2 YYDKDF (reference sequence). V was cut by 0 bases and J by 1 base, with 6 bases left in between. The CDR3 extends over 14 amino acids. CDR3 bases: TGTGCCACCAGCAGAGAACCAACGAACACTGAAGCTTTCTTT. Translated: CATSREPTNTEAFF.

This clonotype has more than one count but fewer than ten. This sequence joins TRBV12-3 or TRBV12-4 and TRBJ1-1; a weak D match, TRBD1 (6 bases). The CDR3 is 14 amino acids. V was clipped by 7 bases and J by 8 bases, with 20 bases between them. The CDR3 spells CASTRAGATLEAFF. For the CDR3, the DNA is TGTGCCAGCACCCGCGCGGGGGCTACTTTAGAAGCTTTCTTT.

The rearrangement uses TRBV20-1 and TRBJ2-1; TRBD1 matches at 8 bases. Looked up from germline, CDR1 is DFQATT and CDR2 is SNEGSKA (reference sequence). V trimming: 0 bases; J trimming: 4 bases; junction bases outside the gene matches: 8. The CDR3 sequence is 16 residues long. The CDR3 DNA is TGCAGTGCTAGAGAAGCCGGGACAGGCGATTACAATGAGCAGTTCTTC. It codes for CSAREAGTGDYNEQFF.

The V gene is TRBV6-1, the J gene TRBJ2-7, with D perhaps assigned TRBD1 or TRBD2 (6 bases each). The CDR3 is 15 residues long. Trimming left V 5 bases short and J 2 bases short, with 16 bases between. CDR1 MNHNS and CDR2 SASEGT come from the germline V gene. This chain's CDR3 is CASSPGAGNAYEQYF. DNA of the CDR3: TGTGCCAGCAGTCCGGGGGCAGGGAACGCCTACGAGCAGTACTTC.

The chain links TRBV5-1 to TRBJ2-7, with 10 bases that match TRBD2. Germline assignment: CDR1 SGHRS and CDR2 YFSETQ. Germline trimming cut 3 bases from V and 2 bases from J; bases unmatched to any gene: 8. This CDR3 contains 16 residues. The CDR3 DNA reads as TGCGCCAGCAGCTCGGGGACTAGCGAGGGGGCCTACGAGCAGTACTTC. This encodes CASSSGTSEGAYEQYF.

This clonotype was counted only a few times. The chain is built from TRBV14 and TRBJ2-1, with 10 bases that match TRBD2. The J segment lost 12 bases and the V segment lost 1 base, leaving 12 bases of the junction unmatched. The CDR3 has 16 residues. Germline V gene data show CDR1 as SGHDN and CDR2 as FVKESK. In DNA, the CDR3 is TGTGCCAGCAGCCAAGTAATTAGCGGGAGGCCCGGCGGGCAGTTCTTC. Translating it yields CASSQVISGRPGGQFF. The full variable domain, its missing parts supplied by reference TRBV14 and TRBJ2-1, is EAGVTQFPSHSVIEKGQTVTLRCDPISGHDNLYWYRRVMGKEIKFLLHFVKESKQDESGMPNNRFLAERTGGTYSTLKVQPAELEDSGVYFCASSQVISGRPGGQFFGPGTRLTVL.

V gene TRBV13 combines with J gene TRBJ2-7, with 10 bases aligning to TRBD2. Germline V CDR1 and CDR2: PRHDT, FYEKMQ (reference sequence). This CDR3 has 15 amino acids. J was trimmed by 5 bases and V by 0 bases; bases with no gene match: 4. CDR3 bases: TGTGCCAGCAGCTTAGGTACTAGCGGGACCCACGAGCAGTACTTC. Translation: CASSLGTSGTHEQYF.

Here the CDR3 reads CASRPRINTPGELFF. The CDR3 DNA reads as TGTGCCAGCAGACCCCGGATAAACACACCCGGGGAGCTGTTTTTT. This sequence joins TRBV2 and TRBJ2-2; unclear D gene. The CDR3 contains 15 residues. Germline V gives CDR1 SNHLY, CDR2 FYNNEI. V was pared by 6 bases and J by 6 bases, with 17 bases between. The full variable domain, in which reference TRBV2 and TRBJ2-2 provide the parts outside the CDR3, is EPEVTQTPSHQVTQMGQEVILRCVPISNHLYFYWYRQILGQKVEFLVSFYNNEISEKSEIFDDQFSVERPDGSNFTLKIRSTKLEDSAMYFCASRPRINTPGELFFGEGSRLTVL.

The chain combines TRBV5-1 with TRBJ2-3; perhaps TRBD1 as D (6 bases). From germline, CDR1 is SGHRS and CDR2 YFSETQ. V dropped 1 base and J dropped 2 bases, with 11 bases sitting between them. The CDR3 extends over 15 amino acids. CDR3 residues: CASSLRDTDTDTQYF. In DNA, the CDR3 is TGCGCCAGCAGCTTGCGGGACACGGACACAGATACGCAGTATTTT.

This chain joins TRBV5-1 and TRBJ2-1, with 8 bases lining up with TRBD2. This CDR3 region has 15 residues. With 6 bases clipped from V and 6 bases from J, the junction kept 11 bases outside the gene matches. Germline CDR1 SGHRS, CDR2 YFSETQ. CDR3 DNA sequence: TGCGCCAGCACCTTCCCAGCGGGAGCTGGCAATGAGCAGTTCTTC. Its translation is CASTFPAGAGNEQFF.

This clonotype has a handful of counts. The CDR3 loop reads CSARDWGGHEQFF. The CDR3 DNA reads as TGCAGTGCTAGAGATTGGGGCGGTCATGAGCAGTTCTTC. The chain employs TRBV20-1 and TRBJ2-1; a possible D gene is TRBD1 (5 bases). The CDR3 length is 13 residues. V was shortened by 0 bases and J by 8 bases, with 11 bases between the two germline ends. Per germline, CDR1 DFQATT and CDR2 SNEGSKA (reference sequence).

The chain is built from TRBV20-1 and TRBJ2-1; D possibly corresponds to TRBD1 (5 bases). V lost 0 bases, J lost 8 bases, and 26 bases lay in between. This CDR3 contains 18 residues. Germline V gives CDR1 DFQATT, CDR2 SNEGSKA (reference sequence). Here the CDR3 reads CSARDQGRAGRAVHEQFF. In DNA form, the CDR3 reads TGCAGTGCTAGAGATCAGGGTAGGGCCGGACGAGCAGTCCATGAGCAGTTCTTC.

This clonotype showed up just a few times. The chain couples TRBV30 to TRBJ2-1; no definite D call. The germline V gene encodes CDR1 GTSNPN and CDR2 SVGIG (reference sequence). Trimming took off 5 bases at V and 10 bases at J, with 12 bases between the two ends. The CDR3 covers 11 residues. As DNA, the CDR3 is TGTGCCTGGTACCATCTCGGGGAGCAGTTCTTC. Its translation: CAWYHLGEQFF.

In its sample, this clonotype was seen many times. The rearrangement uses TRBV2 and TRBJ1-1, with D hard to call. The CDR3 is 15 residues long. CDR1 is SNHLY, CDR2 FYNNEI, per germline. The ends were cut back, 4 bases at V and 0 bases at J, with 12 bases in the middle. CDR3 bases: TGTGCCAGCAGTGCAGGCCAGACTATGAACACTGAAGCTTTCTTT. Protein sequence: CASSAGQTMNTEAFF.

This clonotype turned up a few times. The chain carries TRBV7-2 and TRBJ2-5, with D perhaps matching TRBD2 (6 bases). CDR3 length equals 14 residues. The V gene's germline CDR1 is SGHTA and CDR2 FQGNSA. The V gene lost 6 bases and the J gene lost 5 bases, with 16 bases spanning the gap. The CDR3 loop reads CASRKGTVGETQYF. Here the CDR3 DNA reads TGTGCCAGCAGAAAGGGGACTGTCGGGGAGACCCAGTACTTC.

This chain joins TRBV20-1 and TRBJ2-5; D unresolved. The V and J ends lost 5 bases and 5 bases respectively, with 15 bases between them. The CDR3 spans 13 residues. Germline assignment: CDR1 DFQATT and CDR2 SNEGSKA (reference sequence). The CDR3 DNA follows: TGCAGTGCTGATATGTTCGATGGGGAGACCCAGTACTTC. Translated, it gives CSADMFDGETQYF.

This clonotype was observed a handful of times. The chain uses TRBV19 and TRBJ1-5; 9 positions match TRBD1. The length of the CDR3 is 15 residues. Germline V gene sequence: CDR1 LNHDA, CDR2 SQIVND (reference sequence). After removal of 9 bases from V and 7 bases from J, the junction contained 13 bases not matched to a gene. CDR3 sequence (DNA): TGTGCCAGCCGGTCAAGGGGACAGGGTAAACAGCCCCAGCATTTT. Amino acid sequence: CASRSRGQGKQPQHF.

This clonotype showed up just a few times. Here the CDR3 DNA reads TGCAGTGCTCCCCGGGGGGGAAAACTGTTTTTT. Amino acid sequence: CSAPRGGKLFF. The chain uses TRBV20-1 and TRBJ1-4; tentative D call: TRBD1 (5 bases). This CDR3 is built from 11 residues. Trimming shortened V by 5 bases and J by 10 bases, and 11 bases separated the two germline ends. The germline V gene has CDR1 DFQATT and CDR2 SNEGSKA (reference sequence).

This clonotype was detected a few times. The genes are TRBV6-1 and TRBJ1-1, with 7 positions matching TRBD1. The J segment lost 6 bases and the V segment lost 7 bases, leaving 11 bases of the junction unmatched. The V gene's germline CDR1 is MNHNS and CDR2 SASEGT. The CDR3 is made up of 14 amino acids. The CDR3 spells CASTRTGFSPEAFF. CDR3 bases: TGTGCCAGCACCAGGACAGGTTTTAGTCCTGAAGCTTTCTTT.

This clonotype came up many times. This chain uses TRBV9 with TRBJ1-1, with D tentatively TRBD1 (6 bases). Germline V gene sequence: CDR1 SGDLS, CDR2 YYNGEE. V lost 0 bases to trimming and J lost 4 bases, with 13 bases between them. CDR3 length: 15 residues. The CDR3 protein is CASSVDARGGTEAFF. The CDR3 DNA is TGTGCCAGCAGCGTAGATGCCAGGGGAGGCACTGAAGCTTTCTTT.

V gene TRBV10-3 combines with J gene TRBJ1-1, with D hard to call. Trimming took 10 bases from V and 6 from J, leaving 15 bases between them. From germline, CDR1 is ENHRY and CDR2 SYGVKD. This CDR3 region has 12 residues. This CDR3 reads CATTDVSPEAFF. CDR3 sequence (DNA): TGTGCCACAACCGACGTAAGCCCTGAAGCTTTCTTT.

In its sample, this clonotype was seen a few times. The chain combines TRBV28 with TRBJ2-5; 12 bases match TRBD2. This CDR3 comprises 13 residues. Germline V gene sequence: CDR1 MDHEN, CDR2 SYDVKM. V trimming: 8 bases; J trimming: 6 bases; junction bases outside the gene matches: 4. CDR3 nucleotides: TGTGCCAGCGGGACTAGCGGGCTAAAGACCCAGTACTTC. Translated: CASGTSGLKTQYF.

The rearrangement links TRBV10-3 to TRBJ2-1; D remains ambiguous. Germline CDR1 reads ENHRY; CDR2 reads SYGVKD. The length of the CDR3 is 12 residues. Trimming stripped 1 base from V and 5 bases from J, with 3 bases between. This chain's CDR3 is CAISEFNNEQFF. The CDR3 DNA is TGTGCCATCAGTGAGTTTAACAATGAGCAGTTCTTC.

The sample holds a few counts of this clonotype. V gene TRBV4-1 combines with J gene TRBJ2-1; D gene uncertain. The CDR3 loop spans 16 amino acids. The germline gives CDR1 MGHRA, CDR2 YSYEKL. The V end was cut by 0 bases, the J end by 2 bases, with 11 bases between. The CDR3 sequence: CASSQEVGPPYNEQFF. The CDR3 region has the DNA TGCGCCAGCAGCCAAGAAGTAGGGCCCCCCTACAATGAGCAGTTCTTC.

This clonotype was counted between two and nine times. The rearrangement uses TRBV7-8 and TRBJ2-2; TRBD1 matches 7 bases. There are 17 residues in the CDR3. Germline CDR1 SGHVS, CDR2 FQNEAQ. The CDR3: CASQHLTTGPRTGELFF. For the CDR3, the DNA is TGTGCTTCCCAACACCTGACGACAGGGCCCCGCACCGGGGAGCTGTTTTTT.

A few counts support this clonotype. The CDR3 reads CASSYSDGSNTEAFF. The CDR3 bases are TGTGCCAGCAGTTACTCCGACGGGTCGAACACTGAAGCTTTCTTT. The J gene is TRBJ1-1, the V gene TRBV6-5; no definite D call. Deletions cut 0 bases from V and 1 base from J, with 9 bases between. CDR3 size: 15 residues. Germline CDR1 MNHEY, CDR2 SVGAGI.

Only a few counts were recorded for this clonotype. The chain links TRBV29-1 to TRBJ2-1, with a weak D call TRBD1 (7 bases). The CDR3 extends over 16 amino acids. Germline V CDR1 and CDR2: SQVTM, ANQGSEA. Trimming pared 2 bases from V and 5 bases from J, leaving 19 bases between. The CDR3 coding sequence is TGCAGCGTTGAACTACTCGACAGGGACTCACACAATGAGCAGTTCTTC. As protein: CSVELLDRDSHNEQFF.

CDR3 in DNA: TGTGCCAGCAGCTTATTGGCCGGGGTGACCCATACAGATACGCAGTATTTT. Amino acid sequence: CASSLLAGVTHTDTQYF. The V gene is TRBV7-9, the J gene TRBJ2-3; D perhaps matches TRBD2 (5 bases). The CDR3 is 17 residues long. V was shortened by 2 bases and J by 3 bases, with 18 bases between the two germline ends. Germline CDR1 reads SEHNR; CDR2 reads FQNEAQ (reference sequence).

CDR3 sequence reads: CASSSLGEELFF. In DNA form, the CDR3 reads TGTGCCAGCAGCTCCCTGGGGGAGGAGCTGTTTTTT. The gene calls are TRBV7-9 and TRBJ2-2; D assignment may be TRBD1 or TRBD2 (5 bases each). The length of the CDR3 is 12 residues. The V gene lost 4 bases and the J gene lost 10 bases, with 10 bases spanning the gap. Germline-derived CDR1 and CDR2 are SEHNR and FQNEAQ (reference sequence).